This T cell receptor (beta chain) was recorded in a study of T cell changes during pregnancy in multiple sclerosis. The germline V gene has CDR1 LNHDA and CDR2 SQIVND (reference sequence). The V gene lost 3 bases and the J gene lost 6 bases, with 11 bases spanning the gap. The CDR3 loop spans 13 amino acids. This clone appeared once. Generated by immunoSEQ multiplex PCR, the TCRdb table keeps only in-frame clones and is missing some. Of about 24,000 clones in the sample, roughly 85% were seen once. This receptor was taken from a female donor in good health, enrolled as a control in a pregnancy study. This specimen was CD8+ T cells from peripheral blood mononuclear cells, taken in the first trimester of pregnancy. The rearrangement uses TRBV19 and TRBJ1-1; D is possibly TRBD1 (6 bases). CDR3 sequence: CASSIPRGPEAFF. The CDR3 DNA reads as TGTGCCAGTAGTATCCCCAGGGGACCTGAAGCTTTCTTT. The full variable domain, with the rest looked up from reference TRBV19 and TRBJ1-1, is DGGITQSPKYLFRKEGQNVTLSCEQNLNHDAMYWYRQDPGQGLRLIYYSQIVNDFQKGDIAEGYSVSREKKESFPLTVTSAQKNPTAFYLCASSIPRGPEAFFGQGTRLTVV.